This T cell receptor beta chain is drawn from a study of blood T cell repertoires in COVID-19. At the level of the study: Collection of acute and convalescent COVID-19 samples took place in the United States, Italy and Spain.

The CDR3 consists of 13 residues. The V end was cut by 4 bases, the J end by 4 bases, with 11 bases between. In germline, CDR1 is SGHTA, CDR2 FQGNSA. The method was immunoSEQ multiplex PCR; TCRdb's version includes in-frame clones alone and lacks a portion of them. The sample holds about 400,000 clones, roughly 88% seen once. Material for sequencing was PBMCs or T cells enriched from blood (not recorded which). This receptor was identified in a middle-aged woman with acute COVID-19. V gene TRBV7-2 combines with J gene TRBJ2-7, with D possibly TRBD1 on 5 matching bases. Here the CDR3 reads CASSSIPGYEQYF. The CDR3 DNA reads as TGTGCCAGCAGCTCCATCCCAGGGTACGAGCAGTACTTC. Based on the CDR3 plus reference TRBV7-2 and TRBJ2-7, the full variable domain is GAGVSQSPSNKVTEKGKDVELRCDPISGHTALYWYRQSLGQGLEFLIYFQGNSAPDKSGLPSDRFSAERTGGSVSTLTIQRTQQEDSAVYLCASSSIPGYEQYFGPGTRLTVT.